This TCR beta chain appears in the sequencing data of a study of beta chain features in type 1 diabetes. Germline V CDR1 and CDR2: MNHEY, SMNVEV (reference sequence). V lost 5 bases and J lost 15; bases outside the gene matches: 11. CDR3 length equals 13 residues. As to this clone: Its specificity is unknown.

Each of the CD4+ naive, central memory, regulatory and stem cell-like memory populations was sorted via CD45RO/CCR7/CD25/CD127/CD95/CD27. Study-level results: Insertion counts at VDJ junctions were lower in type 1 diabetes patients, who also showed more deletions there. Possible PCR preference for shorter templates applied equally to patients and controls.

The study reverse transcribed the entire isolated RNA, so it sequenced expressed TCRB transcripts. Around 3.57 million reads was the average for naive, central memory and regulatory T cell samples. Profiling relied on immunoSEQ multiplex PCR, and the TCRdb table lists in-frame clones only, not all of them. The sample includes 350,000 to 450,000 clones, approximately 15% seen only once; the top ten take roughly 0.033%. This TCR derives from a man aged 25-45 years in good health. The chain joins TRBV27 to TRBJ2-1; 9 bases agree with TRBD2. The sequenced material came from naive CD4+ T cells from blood. DNA of the CDR3: TGTGCCAGCAGTCCACGACTAGCGGTGAATCGGTTCTTC. This encodes CASSPRLAVNRFF.